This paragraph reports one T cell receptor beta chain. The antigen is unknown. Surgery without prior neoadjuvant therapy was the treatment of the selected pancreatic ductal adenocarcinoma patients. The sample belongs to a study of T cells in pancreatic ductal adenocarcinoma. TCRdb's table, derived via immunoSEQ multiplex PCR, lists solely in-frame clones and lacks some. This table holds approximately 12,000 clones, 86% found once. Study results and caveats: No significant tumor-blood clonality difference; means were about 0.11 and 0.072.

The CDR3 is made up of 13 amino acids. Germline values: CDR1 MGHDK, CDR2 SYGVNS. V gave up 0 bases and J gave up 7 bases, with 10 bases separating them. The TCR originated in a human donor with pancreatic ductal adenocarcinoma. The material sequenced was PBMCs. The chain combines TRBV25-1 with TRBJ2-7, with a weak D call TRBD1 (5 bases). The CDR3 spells CASSEYIGQEQYF. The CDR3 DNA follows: TGTGCCAGCAGTGAATATATTGGACAAGAGCAGTACTTC.